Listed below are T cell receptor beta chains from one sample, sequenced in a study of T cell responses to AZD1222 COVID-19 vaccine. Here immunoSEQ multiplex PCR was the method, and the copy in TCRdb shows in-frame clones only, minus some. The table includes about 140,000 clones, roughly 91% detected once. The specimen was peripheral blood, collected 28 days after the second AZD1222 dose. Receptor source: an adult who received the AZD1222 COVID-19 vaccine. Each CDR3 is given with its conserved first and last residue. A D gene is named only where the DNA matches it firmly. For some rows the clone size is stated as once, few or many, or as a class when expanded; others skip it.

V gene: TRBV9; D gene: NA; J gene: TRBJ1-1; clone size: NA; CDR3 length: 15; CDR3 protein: CASSVEKVRGTEAFF; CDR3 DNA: TGTGCCAGCAGCGTAGAGAAGGTAAGAGGCACTGAAGCTTTCTTT
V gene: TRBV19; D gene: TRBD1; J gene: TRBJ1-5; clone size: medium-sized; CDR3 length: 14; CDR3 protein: CASRDRGGNQPQHF; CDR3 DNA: TGTGCCAGTCGGGACAGGGGCGGCAATCAGCCCCAGCATTTT
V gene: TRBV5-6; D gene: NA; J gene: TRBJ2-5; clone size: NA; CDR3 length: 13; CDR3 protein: CASSLGRRGTQYF; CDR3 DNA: TGTGCCAGCAGCTTAGGCAGGAGGGGGACCCAGTACTTC
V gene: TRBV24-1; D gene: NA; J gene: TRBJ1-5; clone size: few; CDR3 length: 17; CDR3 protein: CATSDKDSWARNQPQHF; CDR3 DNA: TGTGCCACCAGTGATAAGGACAGTTGGGCCCGCAATCAGCCCCAGCATTTT
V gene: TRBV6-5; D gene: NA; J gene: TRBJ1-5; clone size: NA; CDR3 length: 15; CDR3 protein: CASSFKDGSNQPQHF; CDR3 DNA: TGTGCCAGCAGTTTCAAGGATGGGAGCAATCAGCCCCAGCATTTT
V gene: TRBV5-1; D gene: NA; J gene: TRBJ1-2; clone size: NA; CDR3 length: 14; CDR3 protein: CASSLGQPNYGYTF; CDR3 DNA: TGCGCCAGCAGCCTAGGACAACCCAACTATGGCTACACCTTC
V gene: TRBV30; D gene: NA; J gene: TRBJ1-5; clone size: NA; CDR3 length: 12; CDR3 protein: CAWSGVRQPQHF; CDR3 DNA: TGTGCCTGGAGTGGCGTTCGGCAGCCCCAGCATTTT
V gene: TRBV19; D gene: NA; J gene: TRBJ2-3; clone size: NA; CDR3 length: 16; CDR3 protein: CASRGDPALYTDTQYF; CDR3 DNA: TGTGCCAGTCGCGGAGACCCTGCTCTTTACACAGATACGCAGTATTTT
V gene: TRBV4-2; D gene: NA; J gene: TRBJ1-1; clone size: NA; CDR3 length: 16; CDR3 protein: CASSQATRGADTEAFF; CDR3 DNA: TGTGCCAGCAGCCAAGCCACGAGGGGGGCTGACACTGAAGCTTTCTTT
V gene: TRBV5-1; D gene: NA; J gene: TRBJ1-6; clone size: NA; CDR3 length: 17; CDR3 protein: CASSNGHASSYNSPLHF; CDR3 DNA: TGCGCCAGCAGCAACGGACACGCGAGCTCCTATAATTCACCCCTCCACTTT
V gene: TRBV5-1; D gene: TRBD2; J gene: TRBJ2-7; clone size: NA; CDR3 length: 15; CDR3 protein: CASSQAGLAGDEQYF; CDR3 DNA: TGCGCCAGCAGCCAGGCGGGACTAGCGGGCGACGAGCAGTACTTC
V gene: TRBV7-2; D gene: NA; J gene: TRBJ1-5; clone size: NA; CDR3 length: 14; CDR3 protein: CASTPNGGVQPQHF; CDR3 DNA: TGTGCCAGCACCCCAAATGGGGGAGTTCAGCCCCAGCATTTT
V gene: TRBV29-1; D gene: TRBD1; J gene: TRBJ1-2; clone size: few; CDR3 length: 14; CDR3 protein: CSVKPGQGIYGYTF; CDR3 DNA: TGCAGCGTTAAGCCGGGACAGGGGATCTATGGCTACACCTTC
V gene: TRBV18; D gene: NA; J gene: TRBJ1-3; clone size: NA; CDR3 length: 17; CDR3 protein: CASSPYEQALLGNTIYF; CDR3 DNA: TGTGCCAGCTCACCGTACGAACAGGCGCTTCTTGGAAACACCATATATTTT
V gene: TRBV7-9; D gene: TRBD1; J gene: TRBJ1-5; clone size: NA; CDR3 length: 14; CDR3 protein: CASSLGQGDQPQHF; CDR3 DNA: TGTGCCAGCAGCTTAGGTCAGGGGGATCAGCCCCAGCATTTT
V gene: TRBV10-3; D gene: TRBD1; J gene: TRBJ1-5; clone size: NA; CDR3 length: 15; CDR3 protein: CAISTGQGLNQPQHF; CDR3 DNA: TGTGCCATCAGTACGGGACAGGGGCTAAATCAGCCCCAGCATTTT
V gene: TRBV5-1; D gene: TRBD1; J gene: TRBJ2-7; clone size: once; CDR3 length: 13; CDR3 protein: CASSQGQAYEQYF; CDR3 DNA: TGCGCCAGCAGCCAGGGACAGGCCTACGAGCAGTACTTC
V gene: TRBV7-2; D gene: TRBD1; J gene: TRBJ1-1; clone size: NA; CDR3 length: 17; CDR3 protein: CASSFIGGTVMNTEAFF; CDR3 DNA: TGTGCCAGCAGCTTCATAGGCGGGACAGTCATGAACACTGAAGCTTTCTTT
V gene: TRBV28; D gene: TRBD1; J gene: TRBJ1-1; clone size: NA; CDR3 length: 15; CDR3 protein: CASSLVGRGQTEAFF; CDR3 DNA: TGTGCCAGCAGTTTAGTGGGCAGGGGGCAAACTGAAGCTTTCTTT
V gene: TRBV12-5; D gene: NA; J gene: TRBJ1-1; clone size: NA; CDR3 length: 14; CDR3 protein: CASGAGHRNTEAFF; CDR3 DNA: TGTGCTAGTGGGGCAGGGCATAGAAACACTGAAGCTTTCTTT
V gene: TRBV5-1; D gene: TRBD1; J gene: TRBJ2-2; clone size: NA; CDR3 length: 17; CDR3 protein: CASSPAETGKWTGELFF; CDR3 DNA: TGCGCCAGCAGCCCCGCTGAGACAGGGAAGTGGACCGGGGAGCTGTTTTTT
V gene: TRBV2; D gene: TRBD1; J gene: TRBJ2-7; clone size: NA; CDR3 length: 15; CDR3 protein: CASSEQGQTPHEQYF; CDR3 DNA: TGTGCCAGCAGTGAACAGGGACAGACCCCCCACGAGCAGTACTTC
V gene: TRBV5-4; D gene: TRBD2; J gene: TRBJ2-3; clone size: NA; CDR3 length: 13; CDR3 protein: CASSSPGGDTQYF; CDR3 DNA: TGTGCCAGCAGCTCCCCGGGGGGAGATACGCAGTATTTT
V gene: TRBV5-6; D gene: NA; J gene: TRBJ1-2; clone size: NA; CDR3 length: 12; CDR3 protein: CASSLGDYGYTF; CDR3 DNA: TGTGCCAGCAGCTTGGGGGACTATGGCTACACCTTC
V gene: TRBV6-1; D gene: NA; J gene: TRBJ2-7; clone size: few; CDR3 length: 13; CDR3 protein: CASSEYISYEQYF; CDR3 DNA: TGTGCCAGCAGTGAATATATATCCTACGAGCAGTACTTC
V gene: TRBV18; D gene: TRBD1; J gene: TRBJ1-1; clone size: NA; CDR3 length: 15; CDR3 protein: CASSLNRGWSTEAFF; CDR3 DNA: TGTGCCAGCTCACTCAACAGGGGATGGAGCACTGAAGCTTTCTTT
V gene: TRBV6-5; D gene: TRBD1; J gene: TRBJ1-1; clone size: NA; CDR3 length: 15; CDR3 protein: CASSYGTDLNTEAFF; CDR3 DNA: TGTGCCAGCAGTTACGGGACAGATTTGAACACTGAAGCTTTCTTT
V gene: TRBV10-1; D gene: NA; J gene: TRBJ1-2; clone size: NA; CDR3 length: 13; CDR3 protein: CASSASLNVGYTF; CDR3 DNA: TGCGCCAGTAGTGCGTCCCTCAACGTGGGCTACACCTTC
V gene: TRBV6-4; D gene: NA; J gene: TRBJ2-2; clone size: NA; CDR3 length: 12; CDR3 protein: CASSGSGGELFF; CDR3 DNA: TGTGCCAGCAGTGGCTCCGGGGGGGAGCTGTTTTTT
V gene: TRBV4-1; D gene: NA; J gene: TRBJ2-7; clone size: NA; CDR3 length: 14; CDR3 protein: CASSQDRGIGEQYF; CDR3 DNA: TGCGCCAGCAGCCAAGATCGGGGCATCGGCGAGCAGTACTTC
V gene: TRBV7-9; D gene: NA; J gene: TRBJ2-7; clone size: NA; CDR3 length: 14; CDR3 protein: CASSPSPPPYEQYF; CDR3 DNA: TGTGCCAGCAGCCCTTCTCCCCCACCCTACGAGCAGTACTTC
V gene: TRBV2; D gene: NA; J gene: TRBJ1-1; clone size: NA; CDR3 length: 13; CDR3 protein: CASSDNEGSEAFF; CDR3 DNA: TGTGCCAGCAGTGATAACGAGGGCTCTGAAGCTTTCTTT
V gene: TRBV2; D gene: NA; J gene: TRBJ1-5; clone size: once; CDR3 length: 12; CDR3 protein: CASSPGNQPQHF; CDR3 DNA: TGTGCCAGCAGCCCAGGAAATCAGCCCCAGCATTTT
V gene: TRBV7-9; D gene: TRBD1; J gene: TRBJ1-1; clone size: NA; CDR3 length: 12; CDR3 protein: CASSNGQGEAFF; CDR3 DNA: TGTGCCAGCAGTAACGGACAGGGTGAAGCTTTCTTT
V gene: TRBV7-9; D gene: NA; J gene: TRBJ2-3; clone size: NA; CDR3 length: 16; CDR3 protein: CASSLVRAASTDTQYF; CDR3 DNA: TGTGCCAGCAGCTTAGTTCGGGCAGCTTCCACAGATACGCAGTATTTT
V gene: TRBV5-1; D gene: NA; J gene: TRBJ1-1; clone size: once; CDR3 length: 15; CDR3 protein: CASSFAWSMNTEAFF; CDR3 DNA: TGCGCCAGCAGTTTCGCGTGGAGCATGAACACTGAAGCTTTCTTT
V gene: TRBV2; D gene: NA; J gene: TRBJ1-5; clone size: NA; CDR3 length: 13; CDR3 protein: CASMRERNQPQHF; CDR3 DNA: TGTGCCAGCATGAGGGAGCGGAATCAGCCCCAGCATTTT
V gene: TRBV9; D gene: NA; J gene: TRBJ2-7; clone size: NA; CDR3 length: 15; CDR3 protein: CASNKGAGVSYEQYF; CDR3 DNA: TGTGCCAGCAACAAAGGCGCAGGGGTCTCCTACGAGCAGTACTTC
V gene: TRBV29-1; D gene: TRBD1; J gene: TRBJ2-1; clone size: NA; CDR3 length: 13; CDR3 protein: CSVVGTDYNEQFF; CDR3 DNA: TGCAGCGTTGTCGGGACAGACTACAATGAGCAGTTCTTC
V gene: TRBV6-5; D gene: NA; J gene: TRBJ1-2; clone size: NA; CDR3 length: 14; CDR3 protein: CASSYSRQLYGYTF; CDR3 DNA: TGTGCCAGCAGTTACTCGAGGCAGCTCTATGGCTACACCTTC
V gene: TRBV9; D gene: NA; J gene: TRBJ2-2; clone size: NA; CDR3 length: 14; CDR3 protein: CASSPTSGTGELFF; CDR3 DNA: TGTGCCAGCAGCCCAACCTCGGGTACCGGGGAGCTGTTTTTT
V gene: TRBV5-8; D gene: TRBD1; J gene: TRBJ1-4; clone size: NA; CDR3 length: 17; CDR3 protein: CASSNRDRGPSNEKLFF; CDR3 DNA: TGTGCCAGCAGCAACCGGGACAGGGGGCCTTCTAATGAAAAACTGTTTTTT
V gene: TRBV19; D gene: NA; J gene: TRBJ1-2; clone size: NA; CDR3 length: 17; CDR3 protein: CASSRTRDSLYNYGYTF; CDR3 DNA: TGTGCCAGTAGTAGAACCCGGGACTCCCTCTATAACTATGGCTACACCTTC
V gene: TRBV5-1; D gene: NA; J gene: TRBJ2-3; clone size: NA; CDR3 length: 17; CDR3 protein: CASSWGRGSGSTDTQYF; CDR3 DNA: TGCGCCAGCAGCTGGGGACGGGGAAGCGGAAGCACAGATACGCAGTATTTT
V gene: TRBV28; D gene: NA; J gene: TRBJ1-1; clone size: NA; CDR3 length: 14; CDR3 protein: CASSYSNSGREAFF; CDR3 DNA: TGTGCCAGCAGTTATTCCAATTCCGGGAGAGAAGCTTTCTTT
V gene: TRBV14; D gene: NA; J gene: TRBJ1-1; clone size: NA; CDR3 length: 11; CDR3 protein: CASRERDGAFF; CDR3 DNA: TGTGCCAGCAGAGAGAGGGACGGAGCTTTCTTT
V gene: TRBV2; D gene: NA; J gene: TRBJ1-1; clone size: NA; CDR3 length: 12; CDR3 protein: CASRVEDTEAFF; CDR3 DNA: TGTGCCAGCAGGGTGGAGGACACTGAAGCTTTCTTT
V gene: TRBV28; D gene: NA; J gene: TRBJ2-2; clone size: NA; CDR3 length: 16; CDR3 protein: CASSSPAESNTGELFF; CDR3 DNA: TGTGCCAGCAGTTCCCCCGCAGAGTCGAACACCGGGGAGCTGTTTTTT
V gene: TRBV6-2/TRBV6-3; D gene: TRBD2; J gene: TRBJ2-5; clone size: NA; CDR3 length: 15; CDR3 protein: CASSYLAGLGETQYF; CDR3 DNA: TGTGCCAGCAGTTACTTAGCGGGACTGGGAGAGACCCAGTACTTC
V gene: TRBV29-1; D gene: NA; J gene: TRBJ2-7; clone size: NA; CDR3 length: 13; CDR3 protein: CSVEGGNAYEQYF; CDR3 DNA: TGCAGCGTTGAAGGTGGGAATGCCTACGAGCAGTACTTC
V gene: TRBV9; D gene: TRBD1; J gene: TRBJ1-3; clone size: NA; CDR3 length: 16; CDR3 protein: CASSVEDRGPGNTIYF; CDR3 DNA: TGTGCCAGCAGCGTAGAGGACAGGGGGCCTGGAAACACCATATATTTT
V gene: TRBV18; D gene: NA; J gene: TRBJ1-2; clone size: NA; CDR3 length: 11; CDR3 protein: CASSAGGGYTF; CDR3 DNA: TGTGCCAGCTCAGCGGGGGGAGGCTACACCTTC
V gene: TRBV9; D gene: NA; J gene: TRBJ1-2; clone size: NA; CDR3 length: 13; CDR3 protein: CASSVVGRDRYTF; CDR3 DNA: TGTGCCAGCAGCGTGGTAGGGCGTGATCGCTACACCTTC